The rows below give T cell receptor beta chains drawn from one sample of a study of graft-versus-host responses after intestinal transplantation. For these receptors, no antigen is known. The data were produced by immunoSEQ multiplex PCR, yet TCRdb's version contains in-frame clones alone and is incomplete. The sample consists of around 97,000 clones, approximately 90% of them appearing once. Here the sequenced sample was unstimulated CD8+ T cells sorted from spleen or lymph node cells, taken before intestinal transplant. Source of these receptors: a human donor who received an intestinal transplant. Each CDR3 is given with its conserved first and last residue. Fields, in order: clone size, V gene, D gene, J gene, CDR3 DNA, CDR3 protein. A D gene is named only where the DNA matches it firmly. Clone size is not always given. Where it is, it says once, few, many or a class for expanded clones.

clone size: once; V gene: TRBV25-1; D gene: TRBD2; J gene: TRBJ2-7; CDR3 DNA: TGTGCCAGCAGGGGCAGGGAGGGCTACGAGCAGTACTTC; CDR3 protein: CASRGREGYEQYF
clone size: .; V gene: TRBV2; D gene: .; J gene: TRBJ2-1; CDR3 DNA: TGTGCCAGCAGCCAAGACAGGATGGTTGAGGAGCAGTTCTTC; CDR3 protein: CASSQDRMVEEQFF
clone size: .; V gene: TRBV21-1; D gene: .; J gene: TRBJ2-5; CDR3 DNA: TGTGCCAGCAGCAAAACGGGCCATCGAGAGACCCAGTACTTC; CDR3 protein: CASSKTGHRETQYF
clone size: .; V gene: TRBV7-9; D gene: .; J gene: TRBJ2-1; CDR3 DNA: TGTGCCAGCAGCCCCGTTTGGCTTGCGAGGGGCAATGAGCAGTTCTTC; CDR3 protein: CASSPVWLARGNEQFF
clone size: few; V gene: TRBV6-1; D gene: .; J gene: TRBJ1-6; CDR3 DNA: TGTGCCAGCAGTGAATGGGACGTTTTTGGTTCACCCCTCCACTTT; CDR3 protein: CASSEWDVFGSPLHF
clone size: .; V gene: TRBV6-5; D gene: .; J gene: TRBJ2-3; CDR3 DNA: TGTGCCAGCAGTTCCCTAGCGTACACAGATACGCAGTATTTT; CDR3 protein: CASSSLAYTDTQYF
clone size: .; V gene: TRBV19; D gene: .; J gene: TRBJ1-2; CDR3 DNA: TGTGCCAGTAGTCTGGATCCTAACTATGGCTACACCTTC; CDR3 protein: CASSLDPNYGYTF
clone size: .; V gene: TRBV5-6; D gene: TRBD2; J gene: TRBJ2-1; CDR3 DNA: TGTGCCAGCAGCTTCTGGGTTGGTACTAGCGGGTTCCTGGTCTTC; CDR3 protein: CASSFWVGTSGFLVF
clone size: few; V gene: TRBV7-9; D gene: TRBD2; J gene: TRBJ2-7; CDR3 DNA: TGTGCCAGCAGCTTACCGACTAGCGGTAAAACAAGCTCCTACGAGCAGTACTTC; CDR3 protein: CASSLPTSGKTSSYEQYF
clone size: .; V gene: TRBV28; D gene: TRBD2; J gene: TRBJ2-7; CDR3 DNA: TGTGCCAGCAATCCCGGGGGGTACGAGCAGTACTTC; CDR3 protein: CASNPGGYEQYF
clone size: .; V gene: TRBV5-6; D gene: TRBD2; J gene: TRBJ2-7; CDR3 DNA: TGTGCCAGCAGCTTGGGGGGACTAGCGGGGTCCTACGAGCAGTACTTC; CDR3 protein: CASSLGGLAGSYEQYF
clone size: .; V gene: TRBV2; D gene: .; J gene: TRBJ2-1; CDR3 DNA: TGTGCCAGCAGCGACCCCCACCCTAGGGCTACCTACAATGAGCAGTTCTTC; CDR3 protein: CASSDPHPRATYNEQFF
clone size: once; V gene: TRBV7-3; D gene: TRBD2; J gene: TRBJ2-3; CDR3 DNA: TGTGCCAGCAGCTCAACATTTAGCGGGACGACAGATACGCAGTATTTT; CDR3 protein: CASSSTFSGTTDTQYF
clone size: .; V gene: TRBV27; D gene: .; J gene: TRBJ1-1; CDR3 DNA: TGTGCCAGCAGTTTATCGAAGGGGGACACTGAAGCTTTCTTT; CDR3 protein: CASSLSKGDTEAFF
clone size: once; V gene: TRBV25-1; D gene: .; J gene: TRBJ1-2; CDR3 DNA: TGTGCCAGCGAGGGAGGCGGAGCTAACTATGGCTACACCTTC; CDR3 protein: CASEGGGANYGYTF
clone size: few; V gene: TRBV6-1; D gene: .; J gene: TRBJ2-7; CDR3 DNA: TGTGCCAGCAGTGATTACGAGCAGTACTTC; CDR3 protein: CASSDYEQYF
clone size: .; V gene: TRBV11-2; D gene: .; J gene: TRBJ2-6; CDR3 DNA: TGTGCCAGCAGCTATCTATTTGGGGCCAACGTCCTGACTTTC; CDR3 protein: CASSYLFGANVLTF
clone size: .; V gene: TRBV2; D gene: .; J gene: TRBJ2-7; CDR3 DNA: TGTGCCAGCAGTGGTCCGGCAGGGGCCGGCTACGAGCAGTACTTC; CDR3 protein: CASSGPAGAGYEQYF